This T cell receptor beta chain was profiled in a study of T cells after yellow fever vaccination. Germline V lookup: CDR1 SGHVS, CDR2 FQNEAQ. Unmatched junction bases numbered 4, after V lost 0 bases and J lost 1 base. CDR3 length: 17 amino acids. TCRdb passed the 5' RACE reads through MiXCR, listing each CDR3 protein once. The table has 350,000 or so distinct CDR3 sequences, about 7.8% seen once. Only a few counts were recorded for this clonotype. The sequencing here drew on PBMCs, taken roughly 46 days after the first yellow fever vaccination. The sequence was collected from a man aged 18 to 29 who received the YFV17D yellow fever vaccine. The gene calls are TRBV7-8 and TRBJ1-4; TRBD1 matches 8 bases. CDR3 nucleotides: TGTGCCAGCAGCTTAGCGGGGGACAGGAGAACTAATGAAAAACTGTTTTTT. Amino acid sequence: CASSLAGDRRTNEKLFF.